The sequence of this TCR beta chain was determined in a study of Graves' ophthalmopathy and Graves' hyperthyroidism. Germline V gene sequence: CDR1 SGDLS, CDR2 YYNGEE. V lost 4 bases and J lost 4, with 18 bases in between. The CDR3 extends over 15 amino acids. Active ophthalmopathy (CAS at least 3, NOSPECS at least 4), lasting under 3 months. Pregnancy or lactation, uncontrolled infections and other autoimmune diseases were grounds for excluding patients. As diagnostic evidence, clinical symptoms, serum thyroxine, TRAb, thyroid ultrasound and orbital computed tomography were relied upon. TCR beta CDR3 regions were amplified from RNA transcripts. HTBI-primed RT-PCR formed the first round, and a multiplex PCR formed the second. Each CDR3 protein gets one entry after TCRdb re-called the multiplex PCR reads with MiXCR. There are over 650,000 distinct CDR3 sequences in the sample; under 50% occur only once, and around 3% lies in the top ten.

The J gene is TRBJ2-7, the V gene TRBV9; the D gene is possibly TRBD1 (6 bases). The sequencing input was peripheral blood. The TCR was taken from an adult man with Graves' ophthalmopathy. The CDR3 protein is CASSQEGGAMYEQYF. The CDR3 nucleotides are TGTGCCAGCAGCCAAGAAGGGGGAGCGATGTACGAGCAGTACTTC.